The clone carrying this T cell receptor (beta chain) turned up a few times. Its specificity is not known. The study sequenced cultured CD4+ T cell DNA using the Oncomine TCR Beta short-read assay. TCRdb recomputed calls from the PCR reads with MiXCR, one row per CDR3 protein. The table has approximately 25,000 distinct CDR3 sequences, 28% seen once. Time point noted: late sampling 161 to 241 days after vaccination in a few convalescent patients. Treatment reported: roughly 11-day PBMC culture with coronavirus spike peptide pools or control peptides (ViraFEST assay). Expansion of antigen-specific T cells with peptide pools by ViraFEST preceded sequencing of TCRs. PCR-confirmed positives ranged from March to December 2020, preceding US Alpha, Beta and Delta variants. The data belong to a study of vaccination and CD4 T cells after COVID-19. Whole-study context: Blood was drawn a median around 73 days post second dose, range 14 to 241. Cultures acting as controls obtained a CEFX pool, an HIV-1 Nef pool, or no peptide.

V gave up 10 bases and J gave up 0 bases, with 15 bases separating them. This CDR3 has 14 residues. Germline CDR1 is MDHEN and CDR2 is SYDVKM. Sequenced here: CD4+ T cells from blood, cultured in vitro, sampled about 7 months after SARS-CoV-2 vaccination. The V gene is TRBV28, the J gene TRBJ1-1; possible D gene TRBD1, 5 bases. The receptor's source is a human donor who had recovered from COVID-19. CDR3 sequence: CATLPGQVNTEAFF. The CDR3 DNA sequence: TGTGCCACCCTCCCGGGGCAGGTGAACACTGAAGCTTTCTTT.